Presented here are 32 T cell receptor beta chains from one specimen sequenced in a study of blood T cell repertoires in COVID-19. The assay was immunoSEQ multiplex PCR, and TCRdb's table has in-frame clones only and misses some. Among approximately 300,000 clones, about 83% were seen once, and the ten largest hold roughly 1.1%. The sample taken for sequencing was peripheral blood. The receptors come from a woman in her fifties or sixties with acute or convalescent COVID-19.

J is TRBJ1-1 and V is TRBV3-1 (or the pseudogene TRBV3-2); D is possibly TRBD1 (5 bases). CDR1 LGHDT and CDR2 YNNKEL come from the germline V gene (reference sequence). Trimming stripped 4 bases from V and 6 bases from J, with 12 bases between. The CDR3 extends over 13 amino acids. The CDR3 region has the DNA TGTGCCAGCAGCCCTAGGGGAATAGCTGAAGCTTTCTTT. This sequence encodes CASSPRGIAEAFF.

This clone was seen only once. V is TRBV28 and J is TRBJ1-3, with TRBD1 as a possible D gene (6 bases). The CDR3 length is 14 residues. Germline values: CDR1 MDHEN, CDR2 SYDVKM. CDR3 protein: CAPDRKSSGNTIYF. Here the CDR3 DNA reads TGTGCACCGGACAGAAAAAGCTCTGGAAACACCATATATTTT.

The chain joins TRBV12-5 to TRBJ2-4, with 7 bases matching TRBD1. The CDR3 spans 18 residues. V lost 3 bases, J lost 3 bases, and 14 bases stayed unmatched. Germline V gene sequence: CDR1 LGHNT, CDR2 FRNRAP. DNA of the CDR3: TGTGCTAGTGGTTTCGTCGGACAGGCCCTTTGGGACAAAAACATTCAGTACTTC. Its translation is CASGFVGQALWDKNIQYF.

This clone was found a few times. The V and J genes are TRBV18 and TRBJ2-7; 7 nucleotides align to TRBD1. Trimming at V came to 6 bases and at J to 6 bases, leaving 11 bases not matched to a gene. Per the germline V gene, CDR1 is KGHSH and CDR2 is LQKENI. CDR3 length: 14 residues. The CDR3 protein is CASSPGTVSSEQYF. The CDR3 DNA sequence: TGTGCCAGCTCCCCCGGGACAGTTTCCAGCGAGCAGTACTTC.

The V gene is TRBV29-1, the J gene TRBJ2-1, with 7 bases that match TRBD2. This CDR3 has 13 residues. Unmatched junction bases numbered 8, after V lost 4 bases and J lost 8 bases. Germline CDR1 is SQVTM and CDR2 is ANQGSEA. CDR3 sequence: CSVGGLVVYEQFF. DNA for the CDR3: TGCAGCGTTGGAGGACTAGTAGTGTATGAGCAGTTCTTC.

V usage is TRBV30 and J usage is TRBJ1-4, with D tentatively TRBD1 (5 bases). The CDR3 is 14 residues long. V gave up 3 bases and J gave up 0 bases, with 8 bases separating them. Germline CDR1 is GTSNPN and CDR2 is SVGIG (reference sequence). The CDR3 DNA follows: TGTGCCTGGAGGAAGACAGCAACTAATGAAAAACTGTTTTTT. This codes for CAWRKTATNEKLFF.

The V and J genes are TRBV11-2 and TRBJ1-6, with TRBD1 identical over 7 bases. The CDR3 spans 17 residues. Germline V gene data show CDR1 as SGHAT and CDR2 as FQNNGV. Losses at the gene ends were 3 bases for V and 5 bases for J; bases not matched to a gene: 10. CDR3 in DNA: TGTGCCAGCAGCTTTCTCGGACAGGCACCAGATAATTCACCCCTCCACTTT. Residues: CASSFLGQAPDNSPLHF.

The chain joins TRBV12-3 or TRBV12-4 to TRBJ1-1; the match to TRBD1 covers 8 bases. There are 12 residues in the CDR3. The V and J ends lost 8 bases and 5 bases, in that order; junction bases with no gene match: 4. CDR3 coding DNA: TGTGCCAGCGGACAGGGTTTAACTGAAGCTTTCTTT. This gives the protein CASGQGLTEAFF.

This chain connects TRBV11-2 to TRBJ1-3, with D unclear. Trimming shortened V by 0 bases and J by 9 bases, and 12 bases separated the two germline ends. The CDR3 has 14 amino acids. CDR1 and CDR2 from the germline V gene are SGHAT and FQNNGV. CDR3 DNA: TGTGCCAGCAGCTTAGATAAACTAAGTAGCACCATATATTTT. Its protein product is CASSLDKLSSTIYF.

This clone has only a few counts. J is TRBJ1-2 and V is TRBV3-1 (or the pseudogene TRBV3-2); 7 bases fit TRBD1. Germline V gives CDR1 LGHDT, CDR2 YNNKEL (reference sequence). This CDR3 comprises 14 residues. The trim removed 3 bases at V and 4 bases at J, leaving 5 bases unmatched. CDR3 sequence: CASSHLDRVYGYTF. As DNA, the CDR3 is TGTGCCAGCAGCCACTTAGACAGGGTCTATGGCTACACCTTC.

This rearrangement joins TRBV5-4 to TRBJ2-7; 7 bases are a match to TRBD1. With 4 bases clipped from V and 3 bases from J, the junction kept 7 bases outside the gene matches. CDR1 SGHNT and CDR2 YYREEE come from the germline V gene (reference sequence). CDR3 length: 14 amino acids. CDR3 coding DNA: TGTGCCAGCAGCGTAGCCGGGACAGACTACGAGCAGTACGTC. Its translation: CASSVAGTDYEQYV.

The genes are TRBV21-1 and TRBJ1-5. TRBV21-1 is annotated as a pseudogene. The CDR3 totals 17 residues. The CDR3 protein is CASRPSRGSSGNQPQHF. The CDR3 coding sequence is TGTGCCAGCAGACCCTCACGCGGAAGCTCGGGCAATCAGCCCCAGCATTTT.

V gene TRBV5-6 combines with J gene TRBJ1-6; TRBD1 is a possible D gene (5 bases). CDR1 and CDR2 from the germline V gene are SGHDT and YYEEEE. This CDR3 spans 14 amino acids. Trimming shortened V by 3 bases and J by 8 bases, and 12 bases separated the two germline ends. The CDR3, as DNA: TGTGCCAGCAGCTCCTCCAGGGTTGATTCACCCCTCCACTTT. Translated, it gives CASSSSRVDSPLHF.

Written as DNA, the CDR3 is TGTGCCACCAGTGACCCTGGACTTTTGGGGGGCTACACCTTC. Its protein product is CATSDPGLLGGYTF. The chain employs TRBV24-1 and TRBJ1-2, with D unclear. The CDR3 runs 14 residues. Trimming shortened V by 4 bases and J by 8 bases, and 16 bases separated the two germline ends. CDR1 is KGHDR and CDR2 is SFDVKD in the germline V gene.

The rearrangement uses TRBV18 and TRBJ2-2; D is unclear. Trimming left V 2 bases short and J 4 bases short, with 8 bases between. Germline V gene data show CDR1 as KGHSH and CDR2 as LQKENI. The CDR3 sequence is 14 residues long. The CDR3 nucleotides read TGTGCCAGCTCACCAATCTCTAGCACCGGGGAGCTGTTTTTT. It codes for CASSPISSTGELFF.

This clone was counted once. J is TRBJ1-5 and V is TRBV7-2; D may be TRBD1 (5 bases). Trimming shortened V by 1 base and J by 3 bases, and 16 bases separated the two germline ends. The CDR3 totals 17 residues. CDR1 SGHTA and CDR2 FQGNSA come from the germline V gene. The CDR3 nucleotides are TGTGCCAGCAGCTTAGTAGGAAGCGGGGCACTCAATCAGCCCCAGCATTTT. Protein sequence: CASSLVGSGALNQPQHF.

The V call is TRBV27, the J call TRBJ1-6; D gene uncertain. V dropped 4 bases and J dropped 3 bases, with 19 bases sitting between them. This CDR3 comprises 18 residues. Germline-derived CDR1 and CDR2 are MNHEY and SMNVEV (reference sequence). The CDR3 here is CASSSSGILTDYNSPLHF. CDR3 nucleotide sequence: TGTGCCAGCAGTTCCTCGGGGATTCTAACCGACTATAATTCACCCCTCCACTTT.

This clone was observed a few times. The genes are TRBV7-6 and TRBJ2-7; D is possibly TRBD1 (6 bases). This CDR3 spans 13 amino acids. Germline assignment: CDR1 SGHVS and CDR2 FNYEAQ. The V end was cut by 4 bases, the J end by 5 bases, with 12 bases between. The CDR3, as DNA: TGTGCCAGCAGCTGGACAGTCGGGAACGAGCAGTACTTC. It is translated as CASSWTVGNEQYF.

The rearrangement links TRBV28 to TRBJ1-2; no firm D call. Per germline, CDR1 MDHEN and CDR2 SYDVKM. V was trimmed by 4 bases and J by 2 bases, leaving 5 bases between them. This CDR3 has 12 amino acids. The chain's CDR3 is CASSYGNYGYTF. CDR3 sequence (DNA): TGTGCCAGCAGTTATGGCAACTATGGCTACACCTTC.

CDR3 in DNA: TGTGCCAGCAGCCCCGACACGGGGGGCCATTCACCCCTCCACTTT. Its translation: CASSPDTGGHSPLHF. The chain carries TRBV2 and TRBJ1-6; D perhaps matches TRBD1 (6 bases). From germline, CDR1 is SNHLY and CDR2 FYNNEI. The germline V and J ends were trimmed by 6 bases and 8 bases, with 17 bases remaining between them. There are 15 residues in the CDR3.

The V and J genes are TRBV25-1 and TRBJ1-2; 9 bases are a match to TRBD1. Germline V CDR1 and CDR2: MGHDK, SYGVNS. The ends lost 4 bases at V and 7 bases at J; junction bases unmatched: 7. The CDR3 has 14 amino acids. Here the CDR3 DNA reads TGTGCCAGCAGTGGGGACAGGGAATCGCGTGGCTACACCTTC. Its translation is CASSGDRESRGYTF.

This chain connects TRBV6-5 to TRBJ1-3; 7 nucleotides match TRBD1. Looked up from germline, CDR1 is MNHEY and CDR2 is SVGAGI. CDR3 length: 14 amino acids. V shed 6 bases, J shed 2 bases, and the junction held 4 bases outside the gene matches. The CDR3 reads CASSQDRAGNTIYF. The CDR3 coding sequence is TGTGCCAGCAGCCAAGACAGGGCTGGAAACACCATATATTTT.

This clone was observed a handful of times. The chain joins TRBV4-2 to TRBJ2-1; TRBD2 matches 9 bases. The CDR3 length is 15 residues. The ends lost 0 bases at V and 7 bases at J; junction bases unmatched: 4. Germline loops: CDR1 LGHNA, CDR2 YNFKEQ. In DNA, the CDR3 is TGTGCCAGCAGCCAAGAGGCTAGCGGGGTGAATGAGCAGTTCTTC. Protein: CASSQEASGVNEQFF.

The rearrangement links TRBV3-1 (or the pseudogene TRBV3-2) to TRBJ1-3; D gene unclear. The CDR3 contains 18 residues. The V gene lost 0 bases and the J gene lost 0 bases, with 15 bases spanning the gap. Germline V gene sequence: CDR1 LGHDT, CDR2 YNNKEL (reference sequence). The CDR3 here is CASSQDRVRRNSGNTIYF. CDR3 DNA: TGTGCCAGCAGCCAAGATCGGGTCAGACGGAACTCTGGAAACACCATATATTTT.

The CDR3 sequence: CASGRENYGYTF. Written as DNA, the CDR3 is TGTGCCAGCGGGCGGGAGAACTATGGCTACACCTTC. The V call is TRBV28, the J call TRBJ1-2; D call uncertain. V dropped 8 bases and J dropped 2 bases, with 9 bases sitting between them. The CDR3 covers 12 residues. The germline CDR1 and CDR2 sequences are MDHEN and SYDVKM.

The CDR3 protein is CATSRAWDTQYF. Here the CDR3 DNA reads TGTGCCACCAGCAGGGCTTGGGATACGCAGTATTTT. J is TRBJ2-3 and V is TRBV15; no firm D call. CDR1 LNHNV and CDR2 YYDKDF come from the germline V gene (reference sequence). CDR3 size: 12 residues. V was clipped by 3 bases and J by 6 bases, with 7 bases between them. The full variable domain, completed using reference TRBV15 and TRBJ2-3, is DAMVIQNPRYQVTQFGKPVTLSCSQTLNHNVMYWYQQKSSQAPKLLFHYYDKDFNNEADTPDNFQSRRPNTSFCFLDIRSPGLGDTAMYLCATSRAWDTQYFGPGTRLTVL.

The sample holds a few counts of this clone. In DNA form, the CDR3 reads TGTGCCAGTATCGCGGACAGGGCTTCTTACAATCAGCCCCAGCATTTT. This sequence encodes CASIADRASYNQPQHF. V gene TRBV19 combines with J gene TRBJ1-5, with 8 bases matching TRBD1. Trimming cost V 7 bases and J 3 bases; bases outside gene matches: 11. CDR1 and CDR2 from the germline V gene are LNHDA and SQIVND (reference sequence). This CDR3 has 16 amino acids.

In nucleotides, the CDR3 is TGTGCCAGCAGCCACGTTCGACAGCCCAGCTCCTACAATGAGCAGTTCTTC. This encodes CASSHVRQPSSYNEQFF. The chain has TRBV14 and TRBJ2-1; the D gene is possibly TRBD1 (5 bases). The germline CDR1 and CDR2 sequences are SGHDN and FVKESK. With 3 bases removed from V and 0 bases from J, the gap between germline ends came to 15 bases. The CDR3 runs to 17 residues.

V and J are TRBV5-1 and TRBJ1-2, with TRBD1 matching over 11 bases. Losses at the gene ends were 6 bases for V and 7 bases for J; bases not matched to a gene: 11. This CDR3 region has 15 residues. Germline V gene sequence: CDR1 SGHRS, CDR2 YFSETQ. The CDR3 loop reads CASTLIPGTGGGYTF. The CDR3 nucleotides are TGCGCCAGCACCCTCATTCCTGGGACAGGGGGTGGCTACACCTTC.

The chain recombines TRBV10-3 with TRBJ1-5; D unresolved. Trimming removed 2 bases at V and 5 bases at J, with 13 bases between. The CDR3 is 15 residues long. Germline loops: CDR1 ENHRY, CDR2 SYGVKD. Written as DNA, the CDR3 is TGTGCCATCAGTGAGAGGAGGGCGGCTGATCAGCCCCAGCATTTT. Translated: CAISERRAADQPQHF.

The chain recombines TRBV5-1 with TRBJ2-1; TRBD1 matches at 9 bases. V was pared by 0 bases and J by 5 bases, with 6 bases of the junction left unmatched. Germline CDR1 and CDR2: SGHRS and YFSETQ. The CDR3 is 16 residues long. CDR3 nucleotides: TGCGCCAGCAGCTTGGAACCGGGACAGGGCAACAATGAGCAGTTCTTC. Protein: CASSLEPGQGNNEQFF.

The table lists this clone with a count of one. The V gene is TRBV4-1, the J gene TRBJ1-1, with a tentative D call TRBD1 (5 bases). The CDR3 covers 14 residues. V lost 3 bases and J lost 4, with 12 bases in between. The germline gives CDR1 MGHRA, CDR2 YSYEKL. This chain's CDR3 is CASSHSRVGTEAFF. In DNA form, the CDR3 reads TGCGCCAGCAGCCACAGCAGGGTGGGCACTGAAGCTTTCTTT.